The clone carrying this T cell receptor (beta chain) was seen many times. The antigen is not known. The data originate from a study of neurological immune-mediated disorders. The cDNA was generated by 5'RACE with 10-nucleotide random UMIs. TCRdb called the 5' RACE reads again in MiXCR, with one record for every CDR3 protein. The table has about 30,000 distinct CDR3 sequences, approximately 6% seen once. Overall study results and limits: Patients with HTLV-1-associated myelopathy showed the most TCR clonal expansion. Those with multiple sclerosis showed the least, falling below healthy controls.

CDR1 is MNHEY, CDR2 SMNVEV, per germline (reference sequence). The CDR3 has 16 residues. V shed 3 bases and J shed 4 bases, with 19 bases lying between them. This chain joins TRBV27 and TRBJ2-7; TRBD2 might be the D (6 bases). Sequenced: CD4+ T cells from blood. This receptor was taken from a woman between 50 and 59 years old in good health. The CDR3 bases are TGTGCCAGCAGTTTTGTGGTGCGGGCGGGAAAGTACGAGCAGTACTTC. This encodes CASSFVVRAGKYEQYF.